This passage covers 27 T cell receptor beta chains from one sample sequenced in a study of CD8 T cells in ankylosing spondylitis. From the 5' RACE reads, TCRdb called clonotypes with MiXCR, one entry per CDR3 protein. The sample records approximately 100,000 distinct CDR3 sequences, about 8.3% being singletons. The material sequenced was blood, either unsorted or a sorted T cell fraction (not recorded which). The receptors were gathered from a male donor with ankylosing spondylitis or in good health (not recorded which).

This clonotype was recorded at least ten times. This chain connects TRBV5-6 to TRBJ2-3, with D maybe TRBD2 (5 bases). From germline, CDR1 is SGHDT and CDR2 YYEEEE. The V gene lost 3 bases and the J gene lost 8 bases, with 10 bases spanning the gap. The CDR3 extends over 12 amino acids. As DNA, the CDR3 is TGTGCCAGCAGCTCCACAGCGGTTACGCAGTATTTT. It codes for CASSSTAVTQYF.

This clonotype was recorded many times. The chain combines TRBV29-1 with TRBJ2-3, with 11 bases fitting TRBD2. Germline V CDR1 and CDR2: SQVTM, ANQGSEA. The CDR3 runs 12 residues. The CDR3 nucleotides are TGCAGTGGGGGACTAGCGGCAGATACGCAGTATTTT. Translated, it gives CSGGLAADTQYF.

This clonotype appeared a few times. The J gene is TRBJ2-1, the V gene TRBV5-6, with TRBD2 matching 7 bases. CDR3 length equals 15 residues. Germline CDR1 SGHDT, CDR2 YYEEEE. The ends lost 0 bases at V and 6 bases at J; junction bases unmatched: 6. The DNA for the CDR3 is TGTGCCAGCAGCTTGGCCGCGGGAGTTGGCAATGAGCAGTTCTTC. It codes for CASSLAAGVGNEQFF.

This clonotype has ten or more counts. V gene TRBV7-2 combines with J gene TRBJ1-4; D is unclear. The CDR3 length is 13 residues. Trimming removed 5 bases at V and 10 bases at J, with 14 bases between. Germline CDR1 reads SGHTA; CDR2 reads FQGNSA. CDR3 coding DNA: TGTGCCAGCAGCCCCGTTAGGAGTGGAAAACTGTTTTTT. Translated: CASSPVRSGKLFF.

This clonotype was counted at least ten times. The chain links TRBV7-2 to TRBJ2-2; D assignment may be TRBD1 or TRBD2 (5 bases each). The CDR3 length is 15 residues. Germline V CDR1 and CDR2: SGHTA, FQGNSA. V was pared by 5 bases and J by 3 bases, with 13 bases between. The CDR3 protein is CASSPYRGDTGELFF. CDR3 in DNA: TGTGCCAGCAGCCCCTACCGAGGGGACACCGGGGAGCTGTTTTTT.

The table lists this clonotype with many counts. This sequence joins TRBV6-5 and TRBJ1-1; TRBD1 is a possible D gene (6 bases). The CDR3 loop spans 13 amino acids. V lost 2 bases, J lost 5 bases, and 9 bases lay in between. Germline CDR1 is MNHEY and CDR2 is SVGAGI. This CDR3 reads CASSYNRVTEAFF. The CDR3 coding sequence is TGTGCCAGCAGTTACAACAGGGTTACTGAAGCTTTCTTT.

Comment on this clonotype: A much more abundant neighbour one base away suggests this may be a read error. The genes are TRBV11-2 and TRBJ2-3; D is tentatively TRBD1 or TRBD2 (5 bases each). Germline CDR1 reads SGHAT; CDR2 reads FQNNGV. The CDR3 loop spans 17 amino acids. Here the CDR3 DNA reads TGTGCCAGCAGCTTAGCCCCCCCGGGGACCGGTACAGCTACGCAGTATTTT. Translating it yields CASSLAPPGTGTATQYF.

This clonotype was seen repeatedly, ten times or more. This rearrangement joins TRBV29-1 to TRBJ1-1; 7 bases line up with TRBD1. The V gene's germline CDR1 is SQVTM and CDR2 ANQGSEA. CDR3 length: 14 residues. Germline trimming cut 2 bases from V and 6 bases from J; bases unmatched to any gene: 9. The CDR3: CSVEPDREIAEAFF. For the CDR3, the DNA is TGCAGCGTTGAACCAGACAGGGAAATTGCTGAAGCTTTCTTT.

Note on this clonotype: Possible read error: a much larger clone is one base away. Lacking the conserved final phenylalanine or tryptophan, this CDR3 likely reflects a read error. The chain's CDR3 is CASSLGRGTGELFS. CDR3 nucleotides: TGTGCCAGCAGCTTAGGTCGGGGAACCGGGGAGCTGTTTTCT. This rearrangement joins TRBV7-8 to TRBJ2-2, with D tentatively TRBD2 (5 bases). This CDR3 is 14 amino acids long. The V gene's germline CDR1 is SGHVS and CDR2 FQNEAQ. The ends were cut back, 1 base at V and 5 bases at J, with 8 bases in the middle.

This sequence joins TRBV5-6 and TRBJ2-4; possibly TRBD2 for D (6 bases). The V gene lost 5 bases and the J gene lost 3 bases, with 21 bases spanning the gap. The CDR3 consists of 17 residues. Per germline, CDR1 SGHDT and CDR2 YYEEEE. DNA for the CDR3: TGTGCCAGCAGACCGGGCCCCTTCGGGGGAGACAAAAACATTCAGTACTTC. Translation gives CASRPGPFGGDKNIQYF.

This clonotype was seen ten or more times. The V call is TRBV19, the J call TRBJ2-2, with D possibly called TRBD1 or TRBD2 (6 bases each). Germline V CDR1 and CDR2: LNHDA, SQIVND (reference sequence). CDR3 length equals 16 residues. V gave up 6 bases and J gave up 0 bases, with 14 bases separating them. The CDR3: CASSLEGGANTGELFF. The CDR3 nucleotides read TGTGCCAGTAGCCTTGAGGGGGGCGCGAACACCGGGGAGCTGTTTTTT.

This clonotype was seen many times. The chain has TRBV7-9 and TRBJ2-2; D remains ambiguous. CDR1 is SEHNR, CDR2 FQNEAQ, per germline (reference sequence). This CDR3 is 14 amino acids long. Trimming took 5 bases from V and 5 from J, leaving 12 bases between them. The CDR3 sequence: CASSRPLETGELFF. In DNA form, the CDR3 reads TGTGCCAGCAGCAGACCTCTGGAGACCGGGGAGCTGTTTTTT.

In its sample, this clonotype was seen a few times. J is TRBJ2-1 and V is TRBV19; 9 bases fit TRBD2. The CDR3 runs to 16 residues. The trim removed 5 bases at V and 6 bases at J, leaving 11 bases unmatched. Germline values: CDR1 LNHDA, CDR2 SQIVND (reference sequence). CDR3 nucleotide sequence: TGTGCCAGTAGTTCACCCCGGACTAGCGTCGGCAATGAGCAGTTCTTC. Translating gives CASSSPRTSVGNEQFF.

This clonotype was detected many times. The genes are TRBV12-3 or TRBV12-4 and TRBJ2-7, with D possibly matching TRBD2 (5 bases). Trimming stripped 7 bases from V and 0 bases from J, with 16 bases between. CDR3 length equals 15 residues. The CDR3 is CASTSRIASSYEQYF. The DNA for the CDR3 is TGTGCCAGCACCTCCCGGATAGCGTCCTCCTACGAGCAGTACTTC.

This clonotype was counted ten times or more. The chain employs TRBV19 and TRBJ2-7; 10 bases map to TRBD1. CDR1 is LNHDA, CDR2 SQIVND, per germline (reference sequence). The CDR3 totals 16 residues. V shed 4 bases, J shed 0 bases, and the junction held 6 bases outside the gene matches. The CDR3 bases are TGTGCCAGTAGTACCATCTGGGACAGGGGCTCCTACGAGCAGTACTTC. It translates to CASSTIWDRGSYEQYF.

This clonotype came up many times. This rearrangement joins TRBV20-1 to TRBJ2-5, with D perhaps TRBD1 (6 bases). Per germline, CDR1 DFQATT and CDR2 SNEGSKA (reference sequence). V lost 5 bases and J lost 2, with 15 bases in between. This CDR3 comprises 14 residues. The CDR3 loop reads CSAAPFGQQETQYF. As DNA, the CDR3 is TGCAGTGCTGCCCCCTTCGGACAGCAAGAGACCCAGTACTTC.

In this sample, this clonotype turned up many times. The chain recombines TRBV5-5 with TRBJ2-5; 10 positions match TRBD1. The CDR3 runs to 15 residues. CDR1 and CDR2 (germline): SGHKS, YYEKEE (reference sequence). The trim removed 0 bases at V and 7 bases at J, leaving 6 bases unmatched. The CDR3 region has the DNA TGTGCCAGCAGCTTGGGGACAGGGGGGGGTATGACCCAGTACTTC. Protein product: CASSLGTGGGMTQYF.

This clonotype came up many times. The chain has TRBV7-2 and TRBJ1-2; D gene unclear. The CDR3 totals 13 residues. V shed 4 bases and J shed 4 bases, with 10 bases lying between them. Germline-derived CDR1 and CDR2 are SGHTA and FQGNSA. This chain's CDR3 is CASSSSAGYGYTF. The CDR3 DNA reads as TGTGCCAGCAGCTCCTCGGCGGGCTATGGCTACACCTTC. Complete variable domain (other parts from reference TRBV7-2 and TRBJ1-2): GAGVSQSPSNKVTEKGKDVELRCDPISGHTALYWYRQSLGQGLEFLIYFQGNSAPDKSGLPSDRFSAERTGGSVSTLTIQRTQQEDSAVYLCASSSSAGYGYTFGSGTRLTVV.

The chain uses TRBV29-1 and TRBJ2-5, with 7 bases aligning to TRBD1. The CDR3 consists of 14 residues. The V gene end was trimmed by 7 bases and the J gene end by 5 bases; junction bases not matched to a gene: 13. The germline gives CDR1 SQVTM, CDR2 ANQGSEA. DNA of the CDR3: TGCAGCGCGCCTACAGTGACAGGGTTGGAGACCCAGTACTTC. Translation: CSAPTVTGLETQYF.

This chain connects TRBV7-2 to TRBJ2-1, with 8 bases aligning to TRBD2. The ends lost 4 bases at V and 6 bases at J; junction bases unmatched: 14. Germline-derived CDR1 and CDR2 are SGHTA and FQGNSA. The CDR3 is made up of 17 amino acids. CDR3 nucleotide sequence: TGTGCCAGCAGCTCGCGAAGCGGGAGAGTGTTTCGCAATGAGCAGTTCTTC. Translation gives CASSSRSGRVFRNEQFF.

This clonotype was seen ten or more times. The chain combines TRBV5-1 with TRBJ1-1, with 8 nucleotides matching TRBD1. CDR1 is SGHRS, CDR2 YFSETQ, per germline. This CDR3 region has 13 residues. J gave up 7 bases and V 4 bases, and 6 bases lay outside the gene matches. CDR3 sequence reads: CASSPDRGDEAFF. The CDR3 DNA sequence: TGCGCCAGCAGCCCCGACAGGGGCGATGAAGCTTTCTTT. Filled out from reference TRBV5-1 and TRBJ1-1, the complete variable domain reads KAGVTQTPRYLIKTRGQQVTLSCSPISGHRSVSWYQQTPGQGLQFLFEYFSETQRNKGNFPGRFSGRQFSNSRSEMNVSTLELGDSALYLCASSPDRGDEAFFGQGTRLTVV.

Ten or more counts support this clonotype. The rearrangement joins TRBV6-4 to TRBJ2-1; D might be TRBD2 (5 bases). Germline values: CDR1 MRHNA, CDR2 SNTAGT. V was shortened by 4 bases and J by 9 bases, with 7 bases between the two germline ends. This CDR3 comprises 11 residues. The chain's CDR3 is CASSVGAEQFF. In DNA form, the CDR3 reads TGTGCCAGCAGTGTGGGAGCTGAGCAGTTCTTC.

This clonotype was seen a handful of times. This chain joins TRBV5-1 and TRBJ2-7, with D unclear. The germline gives CDR1 SGHRS, CDR2 YFSETQ. CDR3 length: 15 residues. V lost 3 bases, J lost 0 bases, and 13 bases lay in between. The CDR3 reads CASSYNPGPSYEQYF. CDR3 sequence (DNA): TGCGCCAGCAGCTACAACCCGGGTCCCTCCTACGAGCAGTACTTC.

On this clonotype: Possible read error: a much larger clone is one base away. The chain links TRBV7-2 to TRBJ1-4; D is undetermined. CDR1 and CDR2 from the germline V gene are SGHTA and FQGNSA. The CDR3 sequence is 14 residues long. Here the CDR3 reads CVSSLEFAGEKLFF. As DNA, the CDR3 is TGTGTCAGCAGCTTAGAATTTGCGGGCGAAAAACTGTTTTTT. Supplemented by reference TRBV7-2 and TRBJ1-4, the full variable domain reads GAGVSQSPSNKVTEKGKDVELRCDPISGHTALYWYRQSLGQGLEFLIYFQGNSAPDKSGLPSDRFSAERTGGSVSTLTIQRTQQEDSAVYLCVSSLEFAGEKLFFGSGTQLSVL.

This clonotype was detected ten times or more. For the CDR3, the DNA is TGTGCCAGCAGCTTAGGTCGGACCTCCTCCTACGAGCAGTACTTC. Translation: CASSLGRTSSYEQYF. V is TRBV7-9 and J is TRBJ2-7; D uncertain. V was cut by 1 base and J by 0 bases, with 10 bases left in between. This CDR3 has 15 residues. Germline V gives CDR1 SEHNR, CDR2 FQNEAQ (reference sequence).

At least ten counts were recorded for this clonotype. J is TRBJ2-7 and V is TRBV10-3; TRBD2 is a possible D gene (6 bases). Trimming stripped 0 bases from V and 1 base from J, with 16 bases between. Germline lookup yields CDR1 ENHRY and CDR2 SYGVKD. This CDR3 has 17 residues. CDR3 sequence (DNA): TGTGCCATCAGTGAGTCGGGGGGAGATACAGATTCCTACGAGCAGTACTTC. Translation gives CAISESGGDTDSYEQYF.

The sample holds a few counts of this clonotype. V and J are TRBV27 and TRBJ2-7, with D tentatively TRBD1 or TRBD2 (5 bases each). The CDR3 consists of 16 residues. Looked up from germline, CDR1 is MNHEY and CDR2 is SMNVEV (reference sequence). Trimming stripped 2 bases from V and 4 bases from J, with 18 bases between. CDR3 in amino acids: CASSLSPYGALYEQYF. In nucleotides, the CDR3 is TGTGCCAGCAGTTTAAGCCCCTACGGGGCCCTGTACGAGCAGTACTTC.